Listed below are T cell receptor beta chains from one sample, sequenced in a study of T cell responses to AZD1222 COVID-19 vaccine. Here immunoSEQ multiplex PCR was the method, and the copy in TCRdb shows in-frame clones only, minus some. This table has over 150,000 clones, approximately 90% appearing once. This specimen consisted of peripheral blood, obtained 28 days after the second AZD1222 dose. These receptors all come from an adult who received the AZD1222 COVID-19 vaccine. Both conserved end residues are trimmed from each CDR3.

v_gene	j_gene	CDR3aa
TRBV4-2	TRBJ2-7	ASSQVLGQGFYEQY
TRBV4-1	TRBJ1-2	ASSQDGFYGYT
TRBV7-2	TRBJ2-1	ASSLGVTREQF
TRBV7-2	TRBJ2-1	ASSPQGGLVGYNEQF
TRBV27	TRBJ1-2	ASRSSRAGVSYGYT
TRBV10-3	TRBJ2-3	AISVTGTGEDTQY
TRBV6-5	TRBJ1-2	ASSYSIGTAIRGYT
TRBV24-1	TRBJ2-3	ATSDPWGGDTDTQY
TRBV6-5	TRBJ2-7	ASSPGYGPYEQY
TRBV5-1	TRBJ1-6	ASSLVRQGSSPLH
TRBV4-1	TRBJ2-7	ASSHDYHPQGEQY
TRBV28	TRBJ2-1	ASSLFQGTNEQF
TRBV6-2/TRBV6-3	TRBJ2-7	ASSFLIDEQY
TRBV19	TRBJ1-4	ASSIGAGANEKLF
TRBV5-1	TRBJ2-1	ASSLGDRGYNEQF
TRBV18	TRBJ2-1	ASSPSLAAYNEQF
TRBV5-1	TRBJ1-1	ASSLVGGEDAF
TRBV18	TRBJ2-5	ASSPGTSDGTQY
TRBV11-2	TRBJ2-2	ASSKTPRQGVTGELF
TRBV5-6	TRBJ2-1	ASSRRGTSGRHYNEQF
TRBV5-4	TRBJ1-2	ASSLGQGANYGYT
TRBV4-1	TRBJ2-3	ASSQDQDTQY
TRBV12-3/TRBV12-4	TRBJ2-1	ASSNDLYNEQF
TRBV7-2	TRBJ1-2	ASSLLGPGGPNYGYT
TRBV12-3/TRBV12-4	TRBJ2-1	ASSPRSGREQF
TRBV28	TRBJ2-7	ASRRERALEQY
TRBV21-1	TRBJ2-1	ASSTRPPGTSAHNEQF
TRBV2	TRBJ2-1	ASSEDSGSVYNEQF